These 27 T cell receptor beta chains originate from one sample sequenced in a study of vaccination effects on CD4 cells after COVID-19. The data were produced by immunoSEQ multiplex PCR, yet TCRdb's version contains in-frame clones alone and is incomplete. Of around 56,000 clones listed, about three quarters are singletons. It was after approximately 11 days of culture that CD4+ T cells were isolated. Antigen specificity for these receptors is unknown. The sample in question was CD4+ T cells from PBMCs cultured without peptide, obtained before COVID-19 vaccination. The receptor set was obtained from a human donor who received a COVID-19 vaccine.

This sequence joins TRBV7-9 and TRBJ2-1; the match to TRBD2 covers 15 bases. With 6 bases clipped from V and 9 bases from J, the junction kept 9 bases outside the gene matches. This CDR3 has 16 residues. Germline V gives CDR1 SEHNR, CDR2 FQNEAQ (reference sequence). The CDR3 loop is CASRRTSGGASGEQFF. CDR3 sequence (DNA): TGTGCCAGCAGACGGACTAGCGGGGGGGCTTCGGGTGAGCAGTTCTTC.

This clone was detected once. The gene calls are TRBV20-1 and TRBJ1-2; D perhaps matches TRBD1 (5 bases). Germline CDR1 is DFQATT and CDR2 is SNEGSKA (reference sequence). The CDR3 consists of 13 residues. Trimming shortened V by 3 bases and J by 4 bases, and 12 bases separated the two germline ends. The CDR3: CSASSGTFYGYTF. The CDR3 DNA reads TGCAGTGCTAGTTCCGGGACCTTCTATGGCTACACCTTC.

A single count supports this clone. DNA for the CDR3: TGTGCCAGCAGCTTTTGGGCAGGGGTAACCGGGGAGCTGTTTTTT. This gives the protein CASSFWAGVTGELFF. The chain recombines TRBV5-6 with TRBJ2-2; D possibly corresponds to TRBD1 (6 bases). This CDR3 is 15 amino acids long. Germline V lookup: CDR1 SGHDT, CDR2 YYEEEE. Trimming cost V 2 bases and J 5 bases, with 13 bases left between them.

J is TRBJ2-4 and V is TRBV11-2; D is ambiguous. Germline V gives CDR1 SGHAT, CDR2 FQNNGV. The V and J ends lost 6 bases and 2 bases respectively, with 11 bases between them. The CDR3 is 14 residues long. The CDR3 bases are TGTGCCAGCAGAGCCATGGCAACCAAAAACATTCAGTACTTC. It translates to CASRAMATKNIQYF.

The V and J genes are TRBV5-3 and TRBJ2-2, with D perhaps assigned TRBD1 or TRBD2 (5 bases each). TRBV5-3 is an ORF, and what it does is uncertain. The CDR3 runs 17 residues. V was cut by 2 bases and J by 7 bases, with 21 bases left in between. CDR3 sequence reads: CARSFLIGLGVNGELFF. DNA for the CDR3: TGTGCCAGAAGCTTTTTAATCGGCCTGGGGGTGAACGGGGAGCTGTTTTTT.

V is TRBV24-1 and J is TRBJ2-6, with D maybe TRBD1 (5 bases). Trimming removed 2 bases at V and 0 bases at J, with 13 bases between. CDR1 is KGHDR, CDR2 SFDVKD, per germline. The CDR3 contains 18 residues. CDR3 bases: TGTGCCACCAGTGATTCCCTGACAGCGAGCTCTGGGGCCAACGTCCTGACTTTC. Its protein product is CATSDSLTASSGANVLTF.

The genes are TRBV6-5 and TRBJ1-2; no definite D call. CDR1 and CDR2 (germline): MNHEY, SVGAGI. The V and J ends lost 6 bases and 0 bases respectively, with 5 bases between them. The CDR3 sequence is 12 residues long. The CDR3 is CASSRSNYGYTF. CDR3 sequence (DNA): TGTGCCAGCAGCAGGTCTAACTATGGCTACACCTTC.

This clone was seen a single time. The chain recombines TRBV5-4 with TRBJ1-1, with D uncertain. The CDR3 extends over 13 amino acids. Per germline, CDR1 SGHNT and CDR2 YYREEE (reference sequence). Trimming took off 0 bases at V and 8 bases at J, with 11 bases between the two ends. The CDR3 sequence: CASSLDFDGEAFF. For the CDR3, the DNA is TGTGCCAGCAGCTTGGATTTTGATGGGGAAGCTTTCTTT.

This clone was counted a single time. This chain joins TRBV24-1 and TRBJ2-3, with a possible D match to TRBD1 (5 bases). V was shortened by 4 bases and J by 4 bases, with 14 bases between the two germline ends. From germline, CDR1 is KGHDR and CDR2 SFDVKD. The CDR3 has 15 amino acids. The CDR3 reads CATSDQDTLPDTQYF. DNA for the CDR3: TGTGCCACCAGTGACCAGGACACCCTCCCAGATACGCAGTATTTT.

The CDR3 sequence is CASSQEPGGYNEQFF. The CDR3 nucleotides are TGTGCCAGCAGCCAAGAGCCGGGGGGATACAATGAGCAGTTCTTC. The rearrangement links TRBV4-2 to TRBJ2-1; 7 bases are a match to TRBD2. The germline gives CDR1 LGHNA, CDR2 YNFKEQ. With V trimmed by 0 bases and J by 4 bases, 3 bases remained unmatched. The CDR3 length is 15 residues.

The chain couples TRBV11-1 to TRBJ1-1; D is perhaps TRBD1 (5 bases). Trimming took 5 bases from V and 7 from J, leaving 17 bases between them. CDR3 size: 14 residues. Germline CDR1 is SGHAT and CDR2 is FQDESV (reference sequence). The CDR3 reads CASSLLPRGGEAFF. Written as DNA, the CDR3 is TGTGCCAGCAGCCTACTTCCGAGGGGCGGTGAAGCTTTCTTT.

CDR3 amino acids: CASSPGDRGGYTF. DNA for the CDR3: TGTGCCAGCAGTCCAGGGGACAGGGGAGGCTACACCTTC. The V and J genes are TRBV7-3 and TRBJ1-2, with 10 nucleotides matching TRBD1. The CDR3 is 13 residues long. Germline lookup yields CDR1 SGHTA and CDR2 FQGTGA. V lost 6 bases and J lost 8; bases outside the gene matches: 6.

This clone has just a few counts. The rearrangement joins TRBV19 to TRBJ2-5; 9 bases align to TRBD2. The CDR3 covers 16 residues. V was pared by 3 bases and J by 5 bases, with 10 bases of the junction left unmatched. The germline V gene has CDR1 LNHDA and CDR2 SQIVND (reference sequence). Here the CDR3 reads CASSISSGVPRETQYF. The CDR3 coding sequence is TGTGCCAGTAGTATCTCTAGCGGGGTGCCGAGGGAGACCCAGTACTTC.

The chain is built from TRBV6-6 and TRBJ2-7; D is unresolved. Germline V gene lookup returns CDR1 MNHNY and CDR2 SVGAGI (reference sequence). This CDR3 comprises 13 residues. Trimming took off 4 bases at V and 4 bases at J, with 11 bases between the two ends. CDR3 sequence (DNA): TGTGCCAGCAGTTTAGGGCTTTCATACGAGCAGTACGTC. Its translation is CASSLGLSYEQYV.

This clone has a handful of counts. The J gene is TRBJ2-7, the V gene TRBV2, with D perhaps matching TRBD2 (6 bases). V lost 0 bases and J lost 10, with 13 bases in between. This CDR3 has 13 residues. Per the germline V gene, CDR1 is SNHLY and CDR2 is FYNNEI. The CDR3 region is CASSEAGRLGQYV. In DNA form, the CDR3 reads TGTGCCAGCAGTGAAGCAGGGAGGTTGGGCCAGTACGTC.

V and J are TRBV6-2 or TRBV6-3 and TRBJ1-2; no clear D. The CDR3 has 13 amino acids. V was cut by 1 base and J by 2 bases, with 5 bases left in between. CDR1 is MNHEY, CDR2 SVGEGT, per germline. The CDR3 loop is CASSYYGNYGYTF. CDR3 sequence (DNA): TGTGCCAGCAGTTACTACGGGAACTATGGCTACACCTTC.

This clone was seen only a few times. V is TRBV2 and J is TRBJ2-7, with 9 bases matching TRBD1. In germline, CDR1 is SNHLY, CDR2 FYNNEI. This CDR3 is 15 amino acids long. V lost 2 bases, J lost 3 bases, and 5 bases stayed unmatched. The CDR3 DNA reads as TGTGCCAGCAGTGAAACCGGGACAGGGAACTACGAGCAGTACGTC. It codes for CASSETGTGNYEQYV.

The rearrangement links TRBV18 to TRBJ1-1, with 9 nucleotides matching TRBD1. The CDR3 contains 15 residues. The V gene's germline CDR1 is KGHSH and CDR2 LQKENI. J gave up 1 base and V 4 bases, and 4 bases lay outside the gene matches. The CDR3 bases are TGTGCCAGCTCACGTCAACAGGGGGCGAACACTGAAGCTTTCTTT. Protein: CASSRQQGANTEAFF. Looking up the rest from reference TRBV18 and TRBJ1-1 gives the full variable domain: NAGVMQNPRHLVRRRGQEARLRCSPMKGHSHVYWYRQLPEEGLKFMVYLQKENIIDESGMPKERFSAEFPKEGPSILRIQQVVRGDSAAYFCASSRQQGANTEAFFGQGTRLTVV.

The V gene is TRBV4-1, the J gene TRBJ1-4, with D possibly being TRBD1 (6 bases). V dropped 11 bases and J dropped 0 bases, with 22 bases sitting between them. The germline V gene encodes CDR1 MGHRA and CDR2 YSYEKL. This CDR3 is built from 17 residues. The CDR3 loop reads CALHRDIVSTTNEKLFF. In nucleotides, the CDR3 is TGCGCCCTGCATCGGGACATCGTTTCCACAACTAATGAAAAACTGTTTTTT.

The J gene is TRBJ2-5, the V gene TRBV3-1 (or the pseudogene TRBV3-2); no reliable D call. The CDR3 is made up of 12 amino acids. Germline V gene sequence: CDR1 LGHDT, CDR2 YNNKEL (reference sequence). V dropped 4 bases and J dropped 5 bases, with 8 bases sitting between them. CDR3 in amino acids: CASSLLGETQYF. The CDR3 region has the DNA TGTGCCAGCAGCCTTCTGGGGGAGACCCAGTACTTC.

This clone was counted only a few times. J is TRBJ1-2 and V is TRBV19, with D unresolved. Germline V gene lookup returns CDR1 LNHDA and CDR2 SQIVND (reference sequence). The CDR3 runs 13 residues. V lost 3 bases, J lost 8 bases, and 13 bases lay in between. The chain's CDR3 is CASSIYFGTGYTF. The CDR3 DNA follows: TGTGCCAGTAGTATTTACTTCGGCACCGGCTACACCTTC.

The CDR3 is CASRDGFVYGYTF. The CDR3 coding sequence is TGTGCCAGCCGGGACGGATTTGTCTATGGCTACACCTTC. J is TRBJ1-2 and V is TRBV19; D is possibly TRBD1 (5 bases). Germline V lookup: CDR1 LNHDA, CDR2 SQIVND (reference sequence). The CDR3 is 13 residues long. The ends were cut back, 9 bases at V and 4 bases at J, with 15 bases in the middle. Based on the CDR3 plus reference TRBV19 and TRBJ1-2, the full variable domain is DGGITQSPKYLFRKEGQNVTLSCEQNLNHDAMYWYRQDPGQGLRLIYYSQIVNDFQKGDIAEGYSVSREKKESFPLTVTSAQKNPTAFYLCASRDGFVYGYTFGSGTRLTVV.

This sequence joins TRBV5-6 and TRBJ2-1, with D unresolved. CDR3 length: 11 amino acids. CDR1 is SGHDT, CDR2 YYEEEE, per germline. Trimming left V 1 base short and J 10 bases short, with 6 bases between. The CDR3 is CASSLPQEQFF. The CDR3 nucleotides read TGTGCCAGCAGCTTGCCGCAGGAGCAGTTCTTC.

V and J are TRBV5-1 and TRBJ2-1; TRBD2 agrees at 7 bases. The CDR3 contains 15 residues. In germline, CDR1 is SGHRS, CDR2 YFSETQ. The V gene end was trimmed by 3 bases and the J gene end by 0 bases; junction bases not matched to a gene: 3. CDR3 in DNA: TGCGCCAGCAGCTCCGGCGGGGGCTCCTACAATGAGCAGTTCTTC. It encodes CASSSGGGSYNEQFF.

In DNA, the CDR3 is TGCGCCAGCAGCTTGGTTGAGGTCTCCTACGAGCAGTACGTC. It is translated as CASSLVEVSYEQYV. This chain connects TRBV5-1 to TRBJ2-7, with unresolved D. The CDR3 is 14 amino acids. CDR1 is SGHRS, CDR2 YFSETQ, per germline. The V gene lost 0 bases and the J gene lost 0 bases, with 7 bases spanning the gap.

The chain couples TRBV5-1 to TRBJ2-3, with D possibly being TRBD2 (5 bases). The CDR3 loop spans 15 amino acids. V gave up 2 bases and J gave up 2 bases, with 12 bases separating them. The germline V gene has CDR1 SGHRS and CDR2 YFSETQ. As DNA, the CDR3 is TGCGCCAGCAGCTTCCGGGGTATGGACACAGATACGCAGTATTTT. It is translated as CASSFRGMDTDTQYF. Full variable domain (outside the CDR3, taken from reference TRBV5-1 and TRBJ2-3): KAGVTQTPRYLIKTRGQQVTLSCSPISGHRSVSWYQQTPGQGLQFLFEYFSETQRNKGNFPGRFSGRQFSNSRSEMNVSTLELGDSALYLCASSFRGMDTDTQYFGPGTRLTVL.

This rearrangement joins TRBV12-3 or TRBV12-4 to TRBJ1-1, with a weak D call TRBD1 (5 bases). The CDR3 is 13 amino acids. Trimming took 6 bases from V and 1 from J, leaving 9 bases between them. The CDR3 DNA follows: TGTGCCAGCAGGGTTGGGACGAACACTGAAGCTTTCTTT. Protein sequence: CASRVGTNTEAFF.